This T cell receptor beta chain emerged from a study of T cells in Graves' hyperthyroidism and ophthalmopathy. The study, taken as a whole, reports: Researchers found most expanded thyroid clonotypes above 0.001 in blood as well.

TCR beta CDR3 regions were amplified from RNA. The TCR CDR3 first-round RT-PCR relied on the HTBI primer set. TCRdb redid the calling of the multiplex PCR reads with MiXCR, one entry per CDR3 protein. The table shows approximately 430,000 distinct CDR3 sequences, with around a sixth occurring only once. This clonotype was detected ten times or more. Its antigen is currently unknown. Trimming cost V 6 bases and J 6 bases, with 14 bases left between them. The CDR3 contains 12 residues. In germline, CDR1 is DFQATT, CDR2 SNEGSKA (reference sequence). Sequencing used blood. The TCR sequence derives from a woman in her late teens or twenties with Graves' hyperthyroidism. V is TRBV20-1 and J is TRBJ1-2, with D unclear. The CDR3 bases are TGCAGTGCCTCGACCGGACCTGATGGCTACACCTTC. This encodes CSASTGPDGYTF.